This entry lists 23 T cell receptor beta chains sequenced from one sample in a study of T cells in Graves' hyperthyroidism and ophthalmopathy. RNA transcripts were the template for amplifying TCR beta CDR3 regions. TCR CDR3 regions were first amplified by RT-PCR with HTBI primers. TCRdb recomputed calls from the multiplex PCR reads with MiXCR, one row per CDR3 protein. Here the sample spans 540,000 or so distinct CDR3 sequences, 15% to 18% being singletons. Material: blood. These receptors were taken from a woman aged 25 to 39 with Graves' hyperthyroidism.

This clonotype was seen only a few times. The chain couples TRBV7-9 to TRBJ2-1; TRBD2 matches at 14 bases. The length of the CDR3 is 19 residues. Germline V gene lookup returns CDR1 SEHNR and CDR2 FQNEAQ (reference sequence). The V gene end was trimmed by 6 bases and the J gene end by 0 bases; junction bases not matched to a gene: 10. CDR3 in DNA: TGTGCCAGCAGACCGGGACTAGCGGGGGTAACCAGCTCCTACAATGAGCAGTTCTTC. The encoded protein is CASRPGLAGVTSSYNEQFF.

The chain combines TRBV20-1 with TRBJ2-1; possibly TRBD2 for D (6 bases). V dropped 4 bases and J dropped 4 bases, with 8 bases sitting between them. Germline CDR1 DFQATT, CDR2 SNEGSKA (reference sequence). The CDR3 runs to 12 residues. The CDR3 spells CSAKREYNEQFF. The DNA of the CDR3 is TGCAGTGCTAAACGGGAGTACAATGAGCAGTTCTTC.

The rearrangement joins TRBV5-6 to TRBJ2-2; D uncertain. CDR3 length equals 16 residues. V was shortened by 0 bases and J by 3 bases, with 12 bases between the two germline ends. Per the germline V gene, CDR1 is SGHDT and CDR2 is YYEEEE. CDR3 coding DNA: TGTGCCAGCAGCTTGGACGTCACTCCCCACACCGGGGAGCTGTTTTTT. Its translation is CASSLDVTPHTGELFF.

The gene calls are TRBV6-1 and TRBJ2-7; D is possibly TRBD1 (5 bases). Germline assignment: CDR1 MNHNS and CDR2 SASEGT. The CDR3 loop spans 11 amino acids. Deletions cut 6 bases from V and 6 bases from J, with 9 bases between. The CDR3 is CASRTTGEQYF. The CDR3, as DNA: TGTGCCAGCAGAACAACAGGCGAGCAGTACTTC.

This clonotype has at least ten counts. This sequence joins TRBV7-2 and TRBJ2-3; 8 bases line up with TRBD2. With V trimmed by 5 bases and J by 0 bases, 7 bases remained unmatched. The CDR3 is 16 residues long. Germline lookup yields CDR1 SGHTA and CDR2 FQGNSA. CDR3 sequence (DNA): TGTGCCAGCAGCACCCGTAGCGGGATGAGCACAGATACGCAGTATTTT. It specifies CASSTRSGMSTDTQYF. Full variable domain (rest looked up from reference TRBV7-2 and TRBJ2-3): GAGVSQSPSNKVTEKGKDVELRCDPISGHTALYWYRQSLGQGLEFLIYFQGNSAPDKSGLPSDRFSAERTGGSVSTLTIQRTQQEDSAVYLCASSTRSGMSTDTQYFGPGTRLTVL.

This clonotype was found many times. This chain connects TRBV15 to TRBJ2-7, with D perhaps TRBD1 (7 bases). This CDR3 contains 14 residues. The V and J ends lost 6 bases and 2 bases respectively, with 14 bases between them. Germline V CDR1 and CDR2: LNHNV, YYDKDF (reference sequence). CDR3 region: CATRAGQPPYEQYF. CDR3 DNA: TGTGCCACCAGGGCGGGACAGCCACCCTACGAGCAGTACTTC. The variable domain in full, with the rest retrieved from reference TRBV15 and TRBJ2-7, is DAMVIQNPRYQVTQFGKPVTLSCSQTLNHNVMYWYQQKSSQAPKLLFHYYDKDFNNEADTPDNFQSRRPNTSFCFLDIRSPGLGDTAMYLCATRAGQPPYEQYFGPGTRLTVT.

This clonotype showed up many times. The rearrangement uses TRBV18 and TRBJ1-1; D gene uncertain. The V gene lost 0 bases and the J gene lost 1 base, with 3 bases spanning the gap. The CDR3 length is 13 residues. Germline lookup yields CDR1 KGHSH and CDR2 LQKENI. The CDR3 sequence: CASSPPRNTEAFF. CDR3 bases: TGTGCCAGCTCACCACCTCGGAACACTGAAGCTTTCTTT.

The CDR3 nucleotides read TGTGCCACCGGCTCTGAAGCTTTCTTT. Translated, it gives CATGSEAFF. The genes are TRBV7-2 and TRBJ1-1; D is uncertain. Germline CDR1 SGHTA, CDR2 FQGNSA. The CDR3 has 9 residues. V shed 10 bases and J shed 6 bases, with 6 bases lying between them.

The chain combines TRBV6-2 or TRBV6-3 with TRBJ1-3, with 7 nucleotides matching TRBD1. CDR3 length: 17 residues. Germline-derived CDR1 and CDR2 are MNHEY and SVGEGT. J was trimmed by 0 bases and V by 2 bases; bases with no gene match: 7. CDR3 residues: CASSYHGTAGSGNTIYF. The CDR3 DNA reads TGTGCCAGCAGTTACCACGGGACAGCGGGCTCTGGAAACACCATATATTTT.

CDR3 sequence reads: CSADRDWTYEQYF. The CDR3 DNA is TGCAGTGCTGACCGGGACTGGACCTACGAGCAGTACTTC. The chain links TRBV20-1 to TRBJ2-7; maybe TRBD2 (6 bases). V was trimmed by 5 bases and J by 2 bases, leaving 13 bases between them. CDR3 length equals 13 residues. CDR1 is DFQATT and CDR2 is SNEGSKA in the germline V gene (reference sequence).

This clonotype was counted between two and nine times. V is TRBV28 and J is TRBJ1-2; TRBD1 matches 10 bases. V lost 5 bases, J lost 4 bases, and 7 bases stayed unmatched. Germline V gene data show CDR1 as MDHEN and CDR2 as SYDVKM. CDR3 length: 15 amino acids. As DNA, the CDR3 is TGTGCCAGCAGTCCAGCGACAGGGGGCAGCTATGGCTACACCTTC. Translated, it gives CASSPATGGSYGYTF.

This clonotype was detected many times. The V gene is TRBV12-3 or TRBV12-4, the J gene TRBJ2-1, with D tentatively TRBD2 (6 bases). The V end lost 6 bases, the J end lost 8 bases, and 11 bases lay between the germline ends. There are 12 residues in the CDR3. This chain's CDR3 is CASSRGSYEQFF. The CDR3 bases are TGTGCCAGCAGCCGGGGGAGCTATGAGCAGTTCTTC.

In the case of this clonotype: Just one base apart from a much larger clone, this may be a read error. The chain is built from TRBV12-3 or TRBV12-4 and TRBJ2-2; 7 nucleotides match TRBD2. CDR3 length equals 16 residues. In DNA form, the CDR3 reads TGTGCCAGCAGTCGGACGACTAGCATAGAGACCGGGGGGCTGTTTTTT. It specifies CASSRTTSIETGGLFF.

A note on this clonotype: The limits of the CDR3 on the DNA are not certain, so only TCRdb's listed CDR3 is given. The chain couples TRBV20-1 to TRBJ2-2; TRBD1 reflects the table's D call only, with no check against the DNA. The CDR3 spans 22 amino acids, including both terminal residues. CDR1 is DFQATT and CDR2 is SNEGSKA in the germline V gene (reference sequence). The CDR3 is CSASGQGAEFNVLTFGAGELFF.

The gene calls are TRBV9 and TRBJ2-3; possibly TRBD2 for D (6 bases). Per germline, CDR1 SGDLS and CDR2 YYNGEE. The CDR3 extends over 14 amino acids. V gave up 0 bases and J gave up 4 bases, with 9 bases separating them. The CDR3 DNA reads as TGTGCCAGCAGCGTAGACGGGAGCGCAGATACGCAGTATTTT. Protein sequence: CASSVDGSADTQYF.

V is TRBV19 and J is TRBJ2-1; D remains ambiguous. Deletions cut 7 bases from V and 2 bases from J, with 18 bases between. The germline V gene encodes CDR1 LNHDA and CDR2 SQIVND (reference sequence). The CDR3 spans 16 residues. The CDR3 DNA is TGTGCCAGTAATTCGATAGCACGGGCAACCTACAATGAGCAGTTCTTC. Its translation is CASNSIARATYNEQFF.

This clonotype was recorded at least ten times. The chain couples TRBV12-3 or TRBV12-4 to TRBJ2-7; D is possibly TRBD1 (5 bases). The CDR3 covers 13 residues. Deletions cut 3 bases from V and 6 bases from J, with 12 bases between. This chain's CDR3 is CASSFQGTLEQYF. For the CDR3, the DNA is TGTGCCAGCAGTTTCCAGGGCACTCTCGAGCAGTACTTC.

The chain joins TRBV7-3 to TRBJ2-3; weak D call: TRBD2 (5 bases). Germline CDR1 and CDR2: SGHTA and FQGTGA. Trimming shortened V by 3 bases and J by 4 bases, and 11 bases separated the two germline ends. The CDR3 contains 14 residues. The CDR3 here is CASSFTGNADTQYF. Written as DNA, the CDR3 is TGTGCCAGCAGCTTCACCGGGAACGCAGATACGCAGTATTTT.

This clonotype has just a few counts. The chain combines TRBV9 with TRBJ2-3; tentative D call: TRBD2 (7 bases). This CDR3 region has 16 residues. Germline V gene sequence: CDR1 SGDLS, CDR2 YYNGEE. V lost 0 bases and J 7 bases, leaving 18 bases between the germline ends. Here the CDR3 DNA reads TGTGCCAGCAGCGTAGGGCGAGGGGGAGGGATGAATACGCAGTATTTT. Encoded protein: CASSVGRGGGMNTQYF.

This clonotype has a count of ten or more. The rearrangement links TRBV7-3 to TRBJ2-3; no reliable D call. CDR3 length: 15 residues. Germline-derived CDR1 and CDR2 are SGHTA and FQGTGA. Trimming left V 3 bases short and J 4 bases short, with 14 bases between. In DNA, the CDR3 is TGTGCCAGCAGCTTGGGGTTGGCTTGGCCAGATACGCAGTATTTT. This encodes CASSLGLAWPDTQYF.

The V gene is TRBV9, the J gene TRBJ2-1; 10 bases fit TRBD2. Looked up from germline, CDR1 is SGDLS and CDR2 is YYNGEE. Unmatched junction bases numbered 9, after V lost 4 bases and J lost 5 bases. The CDR3 length is 16 residues. The CDR3 region is CASSPSGLAQNNEQFF. The CDR3 coding sequence is TGTGCCAGCAGCCCATCGGGACTAGCGCAAAACAATGAGCAGTTCTTC.

The chain recombines TRBV5-1 with TRBJ2-1; TRBD2 aligns across 12 bases. Trimming took 3 bases from V and 8 from J; bases not matched to a gene: 6. Germline V gives CDR1 SGHRS, CDR2 YFSETQ. This CDR3 spans 15 amino acids. CDR3 region: CASSWRTSGNYEQFF. CDR3 nucleotide sequence: TGCGCCAGCAGCTGGAGGACTAGCGGGAACTATGAGCAGTTCTTC. The entire variable domain, with the rest obtained from reference TRBV5-1 and TRBJ2-1, is as follows: KAGVTQTPRYLIKTRGQQVTLSCSPISGHRSVSWYQQTPGQGLQFLFEYFSETQRNKGNFPGRFSGRQFSNSRSEMNVSTLELGDSALYLCASSWRTSGNYEQFFGPGTRLTVL.

There are a few counts of this clonotype. V is TRBV7-9 and J is TRBJ2-7; a weak D match, TRBD2 (7 bases). Germline CDR1 and CDR2: SEHNR and FQNEAQ (reference sequence). Trimming removed 11 bases from V and 2 bases from J, with 16 bases in between. This CDR3 region has 13 residues. CDR3 DNA: TGTGCCGGGGGGGCTATATCCACCTACGAGCAGTACTTC. Amino acid sequence: CAGGAISTYEQYF.